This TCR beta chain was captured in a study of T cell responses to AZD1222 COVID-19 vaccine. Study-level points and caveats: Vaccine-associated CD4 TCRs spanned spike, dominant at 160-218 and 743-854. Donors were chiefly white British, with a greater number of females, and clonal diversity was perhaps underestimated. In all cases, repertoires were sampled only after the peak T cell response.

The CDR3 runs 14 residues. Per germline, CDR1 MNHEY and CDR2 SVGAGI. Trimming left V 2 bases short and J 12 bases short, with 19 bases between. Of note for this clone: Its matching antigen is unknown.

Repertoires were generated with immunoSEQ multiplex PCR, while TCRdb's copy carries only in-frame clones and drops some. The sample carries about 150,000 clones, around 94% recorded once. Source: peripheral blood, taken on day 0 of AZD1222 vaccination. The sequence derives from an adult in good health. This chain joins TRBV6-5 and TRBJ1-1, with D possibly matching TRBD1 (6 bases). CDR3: CASSYGANSRGSFF. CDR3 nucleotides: TGTGCCAGCAGTTACGGGGCAAACTCAAGGGGGTCTTTCTTT.